This TCR beta chain was found in a study of blood T cells in healthy people across ages. This clonotype turned up a few times. It was with a sample-barcoded 5' primer and a J-beta primer mix that a second PCR of about 7 to 12 cycles was run. Tags on each cDNA molecule came from a template-switch adaptor with 12 random nucleotides. Using its own MiXCR run on the 5' RACE reads, TCRdb lists one record per CDR3 protein. The sample contains fewer than 600,000 distinct CDR3 sequences, approximately 26% of which appear only once. V lost 7 bases and J lost 2; bases outside the gene matches: 10. This CDR3 is 15 amino acids long. Germline V gene data show CDR1 as MNHEY and CDR2 as SMNVEV (reference sequence). The sample also formed part of further work on T cells of mothers and their children.

This TCR was sampled from a boy younger than 10 in good health. V and J are TRBV27 and TRBJ1-1, with 7 bases aligning to TRBD1. Sequencing was performed on blood. Here the CDR3 reads CASIPAGTVNTEAFF. As DNA, the CDR3 is TGTGCCAGCATTCCCGCGGGGACAGTAAACACTGAAGCTTTCTTT.